This T cell receptor (beta chain) comes out of a study of blood T cell repertoires in COVID-19. The study drew participants aged about 18 to 90 years from approximately 23 US areas. Participants had their cohort set by participant-reported clinical history. Among Cohort 3 donors, those recovered had two negative PCRs, clearance, or symptom resolution. This clone was observed a few times. In the source study's methods: From reference gene primer amplification, estimates of nucleated cell counts were derived. Using immunoSEQ multiplex PCR, the repertoire was profiled, and TCRdb retains in-frame clones only, with some absent. V and J calls and clone size are those listed in that table; D and trimming were worked out from the DNA. The sample yields roughly 200,000 clones, approximately 85% seen once. The CDR3 spans 14 residues. The ends were cut back, 1 base at V and 2 bases at J, with 8 bases in the middle. Per the germline V gene, CDR1 is LGHDT and CDR2 is YNNKEL (reference sequence).

The source material was PBMCs or T cells enriched from blood (not recorded which). V usage is TRBV3-1 (or the pseudogene TRBV3-2) and J usage is TRBJ1-1, with unresolved D. The origin of this receptor is a man aged 35-49 years who had recovered from COVID-19. CDR3: CASSQGAGNTEAFF. The CDR3 DNA reads TGTGCCAGCAGCCAAGGCGCAGGCAACACTGAAGCTTTCTTT.